One and the same sample provided the 21 T cell receptor beta chains below, sequenced in a study of beta chain features in type 1 diabetes. Study-wide points: TCRB CDR3 length was moderately but significantly reduced in all four CD4+ subsets of Type 1 diabetes patients.

What was sequenced were expressed TCRB transcripts, since all of the isolated RNA had been reverse transcribed. Only in-frame clones appear in the TCRdb table, and some are missing; sequencing was by immunoSEQ multiplex PCR. The data contain more than 550,000 clones, over 12% of them seen just once; the ten biggest clones take up roughly 0.04%. Their antigens are not known. Sequencing was performed on naive CD4+ T cells from blood. The source is a man between 18 and 29 years old with type 1 diabetes.

The table lists this clone with a few counts. The rearrangement links TRBV5-4 to TRBJ2-2, with 7 bases matching TRBD1. This CDR3 has 15 amino acids. In germline, CDR1 is SGHNT, CDR2 YYREEE (reference sequence). After removal of 4 bases from V and 1 base from J, the junction contained 4 bases not matched to a gene. The CDR3: CASSDRTGNTGELFF. The CDR3 nucleotides are TGTGCCAGCAGCGACAGGACAGGGAACACCGGGGAGCTGTTTTTT.

V is TRBV5-1 and J is TRBJ2-2; maybe TRBD2 (5 bases). Germline CDR1 is SGHRS and CDR2 is YFSETQ. The ends were cut back, 3 bases at V and 0 bases at J, with 6 bases in the middle. There are 14 residues in the CDR3. Here the CDR3 reads CASSSDSNTGELFF. DNA of the CDR3: TGCGCCAGCAGCTCGGACTCGAACACCGGGGAGCTGTTTTTT. Full variable domain (remainder filled in from reference TRBV5-1 and TRBJ2-2): KAGVTQTPRYLIKTRGQQVTLSCSPISGHRSVSWYQQTPGQGLQFLFEYFSETQRNKGNFPGRFSGRQFSNSRSEMNVSTLELGDSALYLCASSSDSNTGELFFGEGSRLTVL.

This clone was seen a handful of times. The chain links TRBV5-1 to TRBJ2-2; 9 bases are a match to TRBD1. The germline V gene has CDR1 SGHRS and CDR2 YFSETQ. The ends lost 3 bases at V and 6 bases at J; junction bases unmatched: 6. The CDR3 spans 15 residues. The CDR3 DNA follows: TGCGCCAGCAGCTCCGGGACAGGGTCGGCCGGGGAGCTGTTTTTT. Translated, it gives CASSSGTGSAGELFF.

This clone was seen a few times. The chain links TRBV25-1 to TRBJ1-4; tentative D call: TRBD1 (5 bases). The germline V gene has CDR1 MGHDK and CDR2 SYGVNS. V lost 5 bases and J 1 base, leaving 14 bases between the germline ends. The CDR3 spans 16 residues. CDR3 loop: CASSSAGRKTNEKLFF. Here the CDR3 DNA reads TGTGCCAGCAGTTCCGCAGGGAGGAAAACTAATGAAAAACTGTTTTTT. Together with reference TRBV25-1 and TRBJ1-4, the CDR3 gives the full variable domain: EADIYQTPRYLVIGTGKKITLECSQTMGHDKMYWYQQDPGMELHLIHYSYGVNSTEKGDLSSESTVSRIRTEHFPLTLESARPSHTSQYLCASSSAGRKTNEKLFFGSGTQLSVL.

This clone showed up just once. V and J are TRBV4-3 and TRBJ2-2; 7 bases are a match to TRBD2. The germline gives CDR1 LGHNA, CDR2 YSLEER. V lost 0 bases to trimming and J lost 1 base; unmatched junction nucleotides: 5. The CDR3 sequence is 17 residues long. Here the CDR3 DNA reads TGCGCCAGCAGCCAAGAATTGGCGGGGGTGAACACCGGGGAGCTGTTTTTT. Amino acids: CASSQELAGVNTGELFF.

In this sample, this clone turned up a few times. The V call is TRBV9, the J call TRBJ2-1, with TRBD2 matching 8 bases. V was pared by 2 bases and J by 6 bases, with 4 bases of the junction left unmatched. The CDR3 covers 14 residues. Per germline, CDR1 SGDLS and CDR2 YYNGEE. This CDR3 reads CASSVGLARNEQFF. Here the CDR3 DNA reads TGTGCCAGCAGCGTCGGACTAGCTCGCAATGAGCAGTTCTTC. Together with reference TRBV9 and TRBJ2-1, the CDR3 gives the full variable domain: DSGVTQTPKHLITATGQRVTLRCSPRSGDLSVYWYQQSLDQGLQFLIQYYNGEERAKGNILERFSAQQFPDLHSELNLSSLELGDSALYFCASSVGLARNEQFFGPGTRLTVL.

This clone was counted only a few times. The genes are TRBV2 and TRBJ2-3, with a tentative D call TRBD2 (6 bases). CDR3 size: 14 residues. The V gene's germline CDR1 is SNHLY and CDR2 FYNNEI. V was cut by 4 bases and J by 6 bases, with 14 bases left in between. CDR3 in amino acids: CASSGISEGDTQYF. CDR3 nucleotides: TGTGCCAGCAGTGGGATTTCGGAGGGGGATACGCAGTATTTT.

Only a few counts were recorded for this clone. The rearrangement links TRBV29-1 to TRBJ1-4; no clear D. With 4 bases removed from V and 5 bases from J, the gap between germline ends came to 8 bases. The CDR3 is 12 residues long. Germline CDR1 SQVTM, CDR2 ANQGSEA. The CDR3 reads CSVVTRNEKLFF. Here the CDR3 DNA reads TGCAGCGTTGTTACGAGAAATGAAAAACTGTTTTTT.

This clone was picked up a small number of times. This chain links TRBV13 with TRBJ2-1, with TRBD1 matching over 8 bases. The V and J ends lost 4 bases and 0 bases, in that order; junction bases with no gene match: 14. In germline, CDR1 is PRHDT, CDR2 FYEKMQ (reference sequence). This CDR3 is 19 amino acids long. CDR3: CASSSPGQAVLSSYNEQFF. The CDR3 nucleotides read TGTGCCAGCAGCTCCCCGGGACAGGCAGTTCTGAGCTCCTACAATGAGCAGTTCTTC. The entire variable domain, with the rest obtained from reference TRBV13 and TRBJ2-1, is as follows: AAGVIQSPRHLIKEKRETATLKCYPIPRHDTVYWYQQGPGQDPQFLISFYEKMQSDKGSIPDRFSAQQFSDYHSELNMSSLELGDSALYFCASSSPGQAVLSSYNEQFFGPGTRLTVL.

This clone has just a few counts. The gene calls are TRBV18 and TRBJ2-1, with 9 bases matching TRBD2. Trimming cost V 3 bases and J 1 base; bases outside gene matches: 10. Looked up from germline, CDR1 is KGHSH and CDR2 is LQKENI. This CDR3 has 18 residues. The CDR3 protein is CASSPPRQRGVSYNEQFF. CDR3 coding DNA: TGTGCCAGCTCACCCCCTAGGCAGCGGGGGGTGTCCTACAATGAGCAGTTCTTC.

In its sample, this clone was seen a few times. The V call is TRBV5-1, the J call TRBJ2-3, with TRBD1 as a possible D gene (5 bases). CDR1 and CDR2 (germline): SGHRS, YFSETQ. The V end was cut by 5 bases, the J end by 6 bases, with 22 bases between. This CDR3 is built from 16 residues. CDR3 DNA sequence: TGCGCCAGCAGTTTTTCAGGGAATGGCCCTAGGGATACGCAGTATTTT. Its translation: CASSFSGNGPRDTQYF.

A few counts support this clone. The chain uses TRBV6-1 and TRBJ2-4, with D unclear. This CDR3 contains 12 residues. The germline V gene has CDR1 MNHNS and CDR2 SASEGT. V was cut by 5 bases and J by 11 bases, with 13 bases left in between. Written as DNA, the CDR3 is TGTGCCAGCAGTCAGAACATTGGGTTTCAGTACTTC. It yields the protein CASSQNIGFQYF.

The chain carries TRBV18 and TRBJ2-5, with TRBD1 as a possible D gene (5 bases). Germline CDR1 KGHSH, CDR2 LQKENI. Trimming shortened V by 2 bases and J by 5 bases, and 15 bases separated the two germline ends. The length of the CDR3 is 15 residues. CDR3 coding DNA: TGTGCCAGCTCACCAGTAGATGGGGCCGGGGAGACCCAGTACTTC. Encoded protein: CASSPVDGAGETQYF.

This clone was seen a few times. In DNA, the CDR3 is TGTGCCAGCAGTTTCGGGGGCTGGAATGGCTACACCTTC. Translation gives CASSFGGWNGYTF. This chain uses TRBV6-5 with TRBJ1-2, with D maybe TRBD1 (6 bases). V lost 4 bases and J lost 6, with 12 bases in between. Germline V gene data show CDR1 as MNHEY and CDR2 as SVGAGI. The CDR3 is made up of 13 amino acids.

This clone was seen more than once but under ten times. This chain connects TRBV2 to TRBJ2-7; D possibly corresponds to TRBD2 (6 bases). V dropped 4 bases and J dropped 6 bases, with 7 bases sitting between them. The germline CDR1 and CDR2 sequences are SNHLY and FYNNEI. The CDR3 loop spans 11 amino acids. The DNA of the CDR3 is TGTGCCAGCAGTGGGAGGGGCGAGCAGTACTTC. Amino acid sequence: CASSGRGEQYF.

This clone has more than one count but fewer than ten. At one of its ends the junction is not consistent with the germline gene, which may arise from a read error. The chain has TRBV7-9 and TRBJ2-1, with 13 nucleotides matching TRBD2. The CDR3 totals 11 residues. CDR1 and CDR2 (germline): SEHNR, FQNEAQ (reference sequence). The CDR3 nucleotides are TGTGCCAGCAACTCCGGGACTAGCGGGATCTTC. Its protein is CASNSGTSGIF. Looking up the rest from reference TRBV7-9 and TRBJ2-1 gives the full variable domain: DTGVSQNPRHKITKRGQNVTFRCDPISEHNRLYWYRQTLGQGPEFLTYFQNEAQLEKSRLLSDRFSAERPKGSFSTLEIQRTEQGDSAMYLCASNSGTSGIFGPGTRLTVL.

V is TRBV4-1 and J is TRBJ1-1; 8 bases line up with TRBD1. This CDR3 comprises 16 residues. V shed 4 bases, J shed 1 base, and the junction held 8 bases outside the gene matches. Germline-derived CDR1 and CDR2 are MGHRA and YSYEKL. CDR3 DNA: TGCGCCAGCAGCCGCCGAAGCGGGACAGGGAACACTGAAGCTTTCTTT. Residues: CASSRRSGTGNTEAFF.

There are a few counts of this clone. The chain links TRBV30 to TRBJ2-1; D is perhaps TRBD2 (7 bases). V lost 1 base, J lost 0 bases, and 13 bases lay in between. The CDR3 is 16 amino acids. Germline assignment: CDR1 GTSNPN and CDR2 SVGIG (reference sequence). The CDR3 here is CAWSGGGAVSYNEQFF. CDR3 sequence (DNA): TGTGCCTGGAGTGGAGGGGGGGCCGTCTCCTACAATGAGCAGTTCTTC.

This clone has more than one count but fewer than ten. This chain uses TRBV28 with TRBJ2-1, with 8 nucleotides matching TRBD2. The CDR3 covers 15 residues. The trim removed 5 bases at V and 8 bases at J, leaving 11 bases unmatched. The germline V gene has CDR1 MDHEN and CDR2 SYDVKM. CDR3 amino acids: CASSLGTSHGDEQFF. The CDR3 DNA reads as TGTGCCAGCAGTCTAGGGACTAGTCACGGCGATGAGCAGTTCTTC.

The rearrangement links TRBV29-1 to TRBJ1-1; 7 bases fit TRBD1. The CDR3 contains 13 residues. V shed 2 bases, J shed 4 bases, and the junction held 4 bases outside the gene matches. Germline V lookup: CDR1 SQVTM, CDR2 ANQGSEA. The CDR3 DNA reads as TGCAGCGTTGAAAGGGGGCTGGTCACTGAAGCTTTCTTT. This sequence encodes CSVERGLVTEAFF. Combining the CDR3 with reference TRBV29-1 and TRBJ1-1 gives the whole variable domain SAVISQKPSRDICQRGTSLTIQCQVDSQVTMMFWYRQQPGQSLTLIATANQGSEATYESGFVIDKFPISRPNLTFSTLTVSNMSPEDSSIYLCSVERGLVTEAFFGQGTRLTVV.

The rearrangement joins TRBV4-1 to TRBJ2-5, with D uncertain. Germline V gene data show CDR1 as MGHRA and CDR2 as YSYEKL. The V and J ends lost 1 base and 1 base respectively, with 4 bases between them. CDR3 size: 13 residues. CDR3 residues: CASSQVGQETQYF. DNA for the CDR3: TGCGCCAGCAGCCAAGTGGGCCAAGAGACCCAGTACTTC.